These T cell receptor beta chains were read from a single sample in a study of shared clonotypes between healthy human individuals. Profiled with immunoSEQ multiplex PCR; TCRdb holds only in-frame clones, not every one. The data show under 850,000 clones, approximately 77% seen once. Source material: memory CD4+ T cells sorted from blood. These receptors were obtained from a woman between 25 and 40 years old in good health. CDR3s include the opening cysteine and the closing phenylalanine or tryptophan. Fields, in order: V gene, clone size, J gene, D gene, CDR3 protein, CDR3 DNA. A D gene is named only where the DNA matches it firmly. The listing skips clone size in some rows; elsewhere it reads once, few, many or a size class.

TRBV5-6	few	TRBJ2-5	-	CASSFAETQYF	TGTGCCAGCAGCTTCGCCGAGACCCAGTACTTC
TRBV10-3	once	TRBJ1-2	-	CAISDPGTSIYGYTF	TGTGCCATCAGTGACCCCGGGACGTCGATCTATGGCTACACCTTC
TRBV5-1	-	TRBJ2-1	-	CASSAVRGEGEQFF	TGCGCCAGCAGCGCCGTGAGGGGAGAGGGTGAGCAGTTCTTC
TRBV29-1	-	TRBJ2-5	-	CSVEGWLAAETQYF	TGCAGCGTTGAAGGTTGGCTAGCCGCCGAGACCCAGTACTTC
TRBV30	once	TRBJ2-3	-	CAWSVAPDTQYF	TGTGCCTGGAGTGTTGCTCCAGATACGCAGTATTTT
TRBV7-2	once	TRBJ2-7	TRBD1	CASSLDRGEQYF	TGTGCCAGCAGCTTAGACAGGGGCGAGCAGTACTTC
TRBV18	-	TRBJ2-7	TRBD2	CASSPLRTSGIYEQYF	TGTGCCAGCTCACCACTACGGACTAGCGGGATCTACGAGCAGTACTTC
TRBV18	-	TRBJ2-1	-	CASSRSGQTYNEQFF	TGTGCCAGCTCACGTTCTGGACAGACTTACAATGAGCAGTTCTTC
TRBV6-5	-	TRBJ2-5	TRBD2	CASSYSSGGQETQYF	TGTGCCAGCAGTTACTCTAGCGGGGGTCAAGAGACCCAGTACTTC
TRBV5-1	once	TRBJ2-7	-	CASAGAVNHYEQYF	TGCGCCAGCGCCGGGGCGGTCAACCACTACGAGCAGTACTTC
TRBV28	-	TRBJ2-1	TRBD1	CASSQWAQGAGEQFF	TGTGCCAGCAGTCAATGGGCCCAGGGGGCTGGTGAGCAGTTCTTC
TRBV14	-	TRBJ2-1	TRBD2	CASSLLAGGGNEQFF	TGTGCCAGCAGCCTTCTAGCGGGAGGGGGCAATGAGCAGTTCTTC
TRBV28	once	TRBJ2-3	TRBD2	CASTKSGRGTDTQYF	TGTGCCAGTACGAAAAGCGGGAGAGGTACAGATACGCAGTATTTT
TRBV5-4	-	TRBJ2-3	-	CASSLDRVGGTDTQYF	TGTGCCAGCAGCTTGGACCGGGTTGGAGGCACAGATACGCAGTATTTT
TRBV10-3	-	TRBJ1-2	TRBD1	CAIRKTGNDYGYTF	TGTGCCATCAGGAAGACAGGGAACGACTATGGCTACACCTTC
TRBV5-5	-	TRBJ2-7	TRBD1	CASSWRTGTGGYEQYF	TGTGCCAGCAGCTGGAGAACCGGGACAGGGGGGTACGAGCAGTACTTC
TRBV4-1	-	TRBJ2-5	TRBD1	CASSLRTGGGKGPQYF	TGCGCCAGCAGCCTCAGGACAGGGGGCGGCAAAGGGCCCCAGTACTTC
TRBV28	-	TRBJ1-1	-	CASRLPGGYTEAFF	TGTGCCAGCAGACTCCCGGGAGGATACACTGAAGCTTTCTTT
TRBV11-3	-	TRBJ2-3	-	CASSLVGLNTQYF	TGTGCCAGCAGCTTAGTAGGGCTAAATACGCAGTATTTT
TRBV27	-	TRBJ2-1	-	CASSQGIIGGEQFF	TGTGCCAGCAGTCAAGGGATTATAGGGGGTGAGCAGTTCTTC
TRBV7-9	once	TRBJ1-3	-	CASSSLRDASLSGNTIYF	TGTGCCAGCAGCTCACTCCGGGACGCAAGCCTCTCTGGAAACACCATATATTTT
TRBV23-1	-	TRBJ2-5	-	CASSHRKGLGETQYF	TGCGCCAGCAGTCACAGGAAGGGCCTGGGGGAGACCCAGTACTTC
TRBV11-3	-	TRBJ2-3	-	CASSLGAGTDTQYF	TGTGCCAGCAGCTTAGGGGCAGGCACAGATACGCAGTATTTT
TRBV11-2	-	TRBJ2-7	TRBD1	CASSHKAGTGFSEQYF	TGTGCCAGCAGCCACAAGGCCGGGACAGGGTTCTCCGAGCAGTACTTC
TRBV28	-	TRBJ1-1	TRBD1	CASSPQGDRQNTEAFF	TGTGCCAGCAGTCCACAGGGGGACAGGCAGAACACTGAAGCTTTCTTT
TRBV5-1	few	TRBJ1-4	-	CASSLGQLALNEKLFF	TGCGCCAGCAGCTTGGGACAGTTGGCCCTTAATGAAAAACTGTTTTTT
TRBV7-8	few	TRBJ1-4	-	CASSLGVRATGPREKLFF	TGTGCCAGCAGCTTAGGGGTACGCGCAACAGGGCCGAGGGAAAAACTGTTTTTT
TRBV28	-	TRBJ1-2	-	CASSQGDYGYTF	TGTGCCAGCAGCCAGGGTGACTATGGCTACACCTTC